This TCR beta chain was documented in a study of sequential checkpoint blockade in melanoma. Study as a whole: Around 90 pretreatment tumor DNA samples were TCRβ immunosequenced. Twenty-two patients had matched tumor biopsies before treatment and at week 13 after nivolumab or ipilimumab alone.

Only in-frame clones appear in the TCRdb table, and some are missing; sequencing was by immunoSEQ multiplex PCR. This sample has more than 5,500 clones; about 20% occur once, and the top ten carry approximately 8.7%. This clone was observed a handful of times. V was trimmed by 4 bases and J by 0 bases, leaving 9 bases between them. CDR1 and CDR2 from the germline V gene are MDHEN and SYDVKM. This CDR3 is built from 14 residues. Treatment indicated: randomized to nivolumab then ipilimumab (arm A) or the reverse (arm B). The sequence derives from a human donor with melanoma. The sample here was tumor tissue (inferred from file names), taken from a patient given nivolumab and ipilimumab in sequence. The gene calls are TRBV28 and TRBJ1-2, with D uncertain. CDR3 DNA sequence: TGTGCCAGCAGTTCCCCGGAGACTAACTATGGCTACACCTTC. Translated, it gives CASSSPETNYGYTF.